Each of the 20 T cell receptor beta chains below was sequenced from the same sample in a study of human T cells and chemical hapten exposure. Time point in this sample: patch test 1, 2 weeks after DPC sensitization. This sample's treatment: therapeutic diphenylcyclopropenone sensitization with weekly scalp DPC. TCRdb fed the RACE reads into MiXCR, producing one record per CDR3 protein. The data show some 170,000 distinct CDR3 sequences, under 25% seen once. This specimen consisted of whole blood, obtained in connection with sensitization to the hapten diphenylcyclopropenone (DPC). The receptor source for this set is a woman in her forties or fifties with alopecia areata. Some clones in this sample may be carry-over from other donors' samples.

The chain carries TRBV7-9 and TRBJ1-5; D possibly corresponds to TRBD1 (6 bases). Trimming pared 4 bases from V and 5 bases from J, leaving 12 bases between. Germline lookup yields CDR1 SEHNR and CDR2 FQNEAQ (reference sequence). CDR3 length equals 14 residues. The CDR3 protein is CASSSVRGDQPQHF. CDR3 coding DNA: TGTGCCAGCAGCTCTGTCAGGGGAGATCAGCCCCAGCATTTT.

The chain links TRBV29-1 to TRBJ2-3; D not resolved. Germline lookup yields CDR1 SQVTM and CDR2 ANQGSEA. This CDR3 comprises 14 residues. The V end lost 0 bases, the J end lost 4 bases, and 11 bases lay between the germline ends. The CDR3 DNA follows: TGCAGCGTTGAAGATCTAGGGCAGGCAGATACGCAGTATTTT. It yields the protein CSVEDLGQADTQYF.

The chain combines TRBV7-9 with TRBJ2-7; 9 bases are shared with TRBD2. The V gene's germline CDR1 is SEHNR and CDR2 FQNEAQ (reference sequence). The CDR3 is 15 residues long. V trimming: 2 bases; J trimming: 4 bases; junction bases outside the gene matches: 6. Here the CDR3 reads CASSLPRLAEYEQYF. CDR3 in DNA: TGTGCCAGCAGCTTACCCAGACTAGCGGAGTACGAGCAGTACTTC.

The table lists this clonotype with many counts. V and J are TRBV20-1 and TRBJ1-5; the D gene is possibly TRBD1 (6 bases). V shed 1 base and J shed 5 bases, with 15 bases lying between them. The CDR3 runs to 15 residues. The germline gives CDR1 DFQATT, CDR2 SNEGSKA (reference sequence). In DNA form, the CDR3 reads TGCAGTGCTAGAGCGCCAGGACAGAACTATCAGCCCCAGCATTTT. Amino acid sequence: CSARAPGQNYQPQHF.

This clonotype was seen a few times. The CDR3 DNA reads TGTGCCAGCAGCGAGAGGGTAAACAATGAGCAGTTCTTC. Its translation is CASSERVNNEQFF. This rearrangement joins TRBV5-5 to TRBJ2-1, with D possibly TRBD2 on 5 matching bases. Germline CDR1 reads SGHKS; CDR2 reads YYEKEE (reference sequence). V lost 4 bases and J 5 bases, leaving 10 bases between the germline ends. This CDR3 spans 13 amino acids.

The chain recombines TRBV9 with TRBJ1-5; no reliable D call. This CDR3 region has 14 residues. With 0 bases removed from V and 1 base from J, the gap between germline ends came to 5 bases. The germline V gene encodes CDR1 SGDLS and CDR2 YYNGEE. As DNA, the CDR3 is TGTGCCAGCAGCGTAGACGGAAGCAATCAGCCCCAGCATTTT. Amino acid sequence: CASSVDGSNQPQHF.

This chain joins TRBV12-3 or TRBV12-4 and TRBJ1-2; D is ambiguous. This CDR3 comprises 14 residues. V shed 7 bases and J shed 1 base, with 13 bases lying between them. CDR3 sequence (DNA): TGTGCCAGCAAATTGGGCGGGCTTAACTATGGCTACACCTTC. Its protein is CASKLGGLNYGYTF.

The gene calls are TRBV7-9 and TRBJ1-1; no firm D call. V lost 6 bases, J lost 2 bases, and 19 bases lay in between. This CDR3 spans 16 amino acids. The germline gives CDR1 SEHNR, CDR2 FQNEAQ (reference sequence). CDR3 sequence: CASSFGRVGVNTEAFF. The CDR3 DNA sequence: TGTGCCAGCAGTTTTGGGAGAGTAGGTGTCAACACTGAAGCTTTCTTT.

The chain employs TRBV9 and TRBJ1-3; D uncertain. This CDR3 is 15 amino acids long. V dropped 3 bases and J dropped 0 bases, with 10 bases sitting between them. Germline V gives CDR1 SGDLS, CDR2 YYNGEE. CDR3 sequence: CASSGTVDSGNTIYF. Written as DNA, the CDR3 is TGTGCCAGCAGCGGGACGGTTGACTCTGGAAACACCATATATTTT. Supplemented by reference TRBV9 and TRBJ1-3, the full variable domain reads DSGVTQTPKHLITATGQRVTLRCSPRSGDLSVYWYQQSLDQGLQFLIQYYNGEERAKGNILERFSAQQFPDLHSELNLSSLELGDSALYFCASSGTVDSGNTIYFGEGSWLTVV.

This clonotype has more than one count but fewer than ten. The chain carries TRBV20-1 and TRBJ2-1; 7 bases are shared with TRBD2. This CDR3 has 13 residues. Losses at the gene ends were 0 bases for V and 13 bases for J; bases not matched to a gene: 9. Germline V gives CDR1 DFQATT, CDR2 SNEGSKA (reference sequence). CDR3 sequence reads: CSARDGLAVVQFF. In nucleotides, the CDR3 is TGCAGTGCTAGAGATGGGCTAGCGGTCGTTCAGTTCTTC.

This clonotype was counted at least ten times. This chain links TRBV29-1 with TRBJ1-4; D uncertain. The CDR3 totals 13 residues. The ends were cut back, 3 bases at V and 8 bases at J, with 13 bases in the middle. Germline loops: CDR1 SQVTM, CDR2 ANQGSEA. CDR3 sequence: CSVEDPGQEKLFF. The CDR3 region has the DNA TGCAGCGTTGAGGACCCCGGGCAGGAAAAACTGTTTTTT. Together with reference TRBV29-1 and TRBJ1-4, the CDR3 gives the full variable domain: SAVISQKPSRDICQRGTSLTIQCQVDSQVTMMFWYRQQPGQSLTLIATANQGSEATYESGFVIDKFPISRPNLTFSTLTVSNMSPEDSSIYLCSVEDPGQEKLFFGSGTQLSVL.

This clonotype was observed a few times. This chain joins TRBV7-8 and TRBJ2-3; 8 bases fit TRBD2. V shed 1 base, J shed 3 bases, and the junction held 9 bases outside the gene matches. The CDR3 sequence is 17 residues long. Germline values: CDR1 SGHVS, CDR2 FQNEAQ. The CDR3 here is CASSLGGGRDITDTQYF. Written as DNA, the CDR3 is TGTGCCAGCAGCTTAGGCGGGGGGCGGGATATAACAGATACGCAGTATTTT.

A few counts support this clonotype. The V call is TRBV11-2, the J call TRBJ1-4; D remains ambiguous. Trimming removed 5 bases at V and 8 bases at J, with 15 bases between. In germline, CDR1 is SGHAT, CDR2 FQNNGV. This CDR3 contains 14 residues. The CDR3 coding sequence is TGTGCCAGCAGCCCTCTGGGCGGGGTCGAAAAACTGTTTTTT. Amino acids: CASSPLGGVEKLFF.

V and J are TRBV7-3 and TRBJ2-1, with D perhaps TRBD2 (6 bases). CDR1 is SGHTA, CDR2 FQGTGA, per germline. V was shortened by 3 bases and J by 2 bases, with 14 bases between the two germline ends. This CDR3 has 16 residues. CDR3 sequence reads: CASSLVGGLPYNEQFF. CDR3 DNA sequence: TGTGCCAGCAGCTTGGTCGGGGGTCTACCCTACAATGAGCAGTTCTTC.

This clonotype was seen many times. The J gene is TRBJ2-1, the V gene TRBV29-1; 14 bases align to TRBD2. Trimming removed 6 bases from V and 0 bases from J; junction bases left unmatched: 1. The CDR3 is 15 residues long. Germline V gives CDR1 SQVTM, CDR2 ANQGSEA. CDR3 sequence reads: CSVGTSGSSYNEQFF. CDR3 nucleotide sequence: TGCAGCGTCGGGACTAGCGGGAGCTCCTACAATGAGCAGTTCTTC.

This sequence joins TRBV29-1 and TRBJ1-4; D unresolved. This CDR3 spans 12 amino acids. Germline lookup yields CDR1 SQVTM and CDR2 ANQGSEA. V was clipped by 3 bases and J by 10 bases, with 12 bases between them. The CDR3 here is CSVELDLGKLFF. The CDR3 region has the DNA TGCAGCGTTGAGCTCGACTTAGGAAAACTGTTTTTT.

The rearrangement uses TRBV6-6 and TRBJ1-5; 7 nucleotides align to TRBD1. Germline CDR1 MNHNY, CDR2 SVGAGI (reference sequence). V shed 6 bases and J 3 bases; nucleotides not matched to a gene: 5. This CDR3 is 14 amino acids long. Written as DNA, the CDR3 is TGTGCCAGCAGGCTGGGACAGATCAATCAGCCCCAGCATTTT. Its protein product is CASRLGQINQPQHF.

This clonotype appeared a few times. The V call is TRBV20-1, the J call TRBJ2-4, with TRBD1 matching 11 bases. V lost 4 bases to trimming and J lost 6 bases; unmatched junction nucleotides: 8. Germline V gene data show CDR1 as DFQATT and CDR2 as SNEGSKA (reference sequence). The CDR3 length is 15 residues. The CDR3 region has the DNA TGCAGTGCTAATCCGGGACAGGGGGTCCCAAACATTCAGTACTTC. Amino acid sequence: CSANPGQGVPNIQYF.

This clonotype has just a few counts. DNA of the CDR3: TGTGCCAGCCAAGGGCAACGAGGGCGCAATGAGCAGTTCTTC. Translating it yields CASQGQRGRNEQFF. V gene TRBV7-9 combines with J gene TRBJ2-1, with a tentative D call TRBD2 (5 bases). The CDR3 spans 14 residues. Between the trimmed V and J ends, which lost 8 bases and 6 bases, there was a span of 17 bases. Germline CDR1 is SEHNR and CDR2 is FQNEAQ (reference sequence).

This clonotype came up a few times. The chain joins TRBV6-1 to TRBJ1-2; D remains ambiguous. Germline V CDR1 and CDR2: MNHNS, SASEGT. The ends were cut back, 6 bases at V and 8 bases at J, with 13 bases in the middle. The CDR3 sequence is 12 residues long. The CDR3 bases are TGTGCCAGCAGGTCGGTTGCGGGAGGCTACACCTTC. Amino acids: CASRSVAGGYTF.